These T cell receptor beta chains were read from a single sample in a study of post-analysis software for immune sequencing data. MiXCR, run by TCRdb on the PCR reads, gives a single entry per CDR3 protein. The sample shows fewer than 550,000 distinct CDR3 sequences, under 40% of them seen only once. Sequencing input: blood. These receptors were obtained from a girl aged 2-17 years with multiple sclerosis. CDR3s include the opening cysteine and the closing phenylalanine or tryptophan. D genes are given only for firm matches. Size tells how often a clone was seen (once, few, many) or the class of an expanded clone, and some rows leave it out.

d_call	clone_size	v_call	j_call	cdr3_nt	cdr3_aa
TRBD2	few	TRBV27	TRBJ2-2	TGTGCCAGCAGTCGCCGGACTAGCGGGGCCTCCGGGGAGCTGTTTTTT	CASSRRTSGASGELFF
.	many	TRBV6-5	TRBJ2-1	TGTGCCAGCAGTTCGGGACCCTACAATGAGCAGTTCTTC	CASSSGPYNEQFF
TRBD1	.	TRBV20-1	TRBJ2-3	TGCAGTACACTCCGGGACAGAGGCACAGATACGCAGTATTTT	CSTLRDRGTDTQYF
TRBD2	.	TRBV7-9	TRBJ2-1	TGTGCCAGCAGCTTATTCGCCCTAGCGGGGGGAGGGAATGAGCAGTTCTTC	CASSLFALAGGGNEQFF
TRBD1	.	TRBV2	TRBJ1-6	TGTGCCAGCAGTGAATGGGACAGAAATTCACCCCTCCACTTT	CASSEWDRNSPLHF
.	.	TRBV2	TRBJ2-2	TGTGCCAGCGGACACCCCGGGACTAACACCGGGGAGCTGTTTTTT	CASGHPGTNTGELFF
.	.	TRBV7-2	TRBJ1-6	TGTGCCAGCAGCCGGGGGTACAGGGTTTCCTATAATTCACCCCTCCACTTT	CASSRGYRVSYNSPLHF
TRBD2	.	TRBV29-1	TRBJ2-1	TGCAGCGTTGAAGGTTTTCGCGGGGGGAGAGATGAGCAGTTCTTC	CSVEGFRGGRDEQFF
.	few	TRBV20-1	TRBJ2-7	TGCAGTGCCGAGACAGGGAGGTACTACGAGCAGTACTTC	CSAETGRYYEQYF
.	few	TRBV5-1	TRBJ2-2	TGCGCCAGCAGCTTGATGGGGCCCGGGGAGCTGTTTTTT	CASSLMGPGELFF
TRBD2	.	TRBV7-2	TRBJ2-7	TGTGCCAGCAGCCAAGGCGGGGGGCCAATACCGGCTTACTACGAGCAGTACTTC	CASSQGGGPIPAYYEQYF
TRBD1	.	TRBV11-2	TRBJ2-5	TGTGCCAGCAGCTCCGGACAGGGACATGAGACCCAGTACTTC	CASSSGQGHETQYF
.	few	TRBV5-1	TRBJ1-5	TGCGCCAGCAGCTTGGTTTCCCCCCAGAAAGTTAGCAATCAGCCCCAGCATTTT	CASSLVSPQKVSNQPQHF
TRBD2	few	TRBV3-1	TRBJ2-5	TGTGCCAGCATCCCAAGCGGGGGGCTTGAGACCCAGTACTTC	CASIPSGGLETQYF
TRBD2	.	TRBV4-1	TRBJ2-1	TGCGCCAGCAGCCAAGGCCTAGCGGGTGCCTACAATGAGCAGTTCTTC	CASSQGLAGAYNEQFF
.	few	TRBV15	TRBJ2-7	TGTGCCACCAGCAGAGGACCCAGGGATTACTCCTACGAGCAGTACTTC	CATSRGPRDYSYEQYF
.	.	TRBV11-1	TRBJ2-1	TGTGCCAGCAGTGTCCTTGCCTCGGCGGCCTACAATGAGCAGTTCTTC	CASSVLASAAYNEQFF
.	.	TRBV3-1	TRBJ2-3	TGTGCCAGCAGCCTTTTTTGGAGTAGCACAGATACGCAGTATTTT	CASSLFWSSTDTQYF
.	few	TRBV5-1	TRBJ2-6	TGCGCCAGCAGAGATAGCTCTGGGGCCAACGTCCTGACTTTC	CASRDSSGANVLTF
TRBD1	.	TRBV20-1	TRBJ2-1	TGCAGTGCTAGGAATCCTGGGACAGGACACAATGAGCAGTTCTTC	CSARNPGTGHNEQFF
TRBD1	few	TRBV3-1	TRBJ2-1	TGTGCCAGCAGCCAAGATCCGACAGGGCGAGGGGACAATGAGCAGTTCTTC	CASSQDPTGRGDNEQFF
.	many	TRBV6-5	TRBJ2-5	TGTGCCAGCAGTTACTCGCCGGAGACCCAGTACTTC	CASSYSPETQYF
.	.	TRBV5-1	TRBJ2-3	TGCGCCAGCAGCTCCGGAACTTATAGCACAGATACGCAGTATTTT	CASSSGTYSTDTQYF
TRBD2	.	TRBV27	TRBJ2-5	TGTGCCAGCAGTTTATTATTTAGCGGGGAGACCCAGTACTTC	CASSLLFSGETQYF
.	once	TRBV6-1	TRBJ2-7	TGTGCCAGCAGTGAAAGCAGGGGAACCTCCTACGAGCAGTACTTC	CASSESRGTSYEQYF
.	few	TRBV29-1	TRBJ1-1	TGCAGCGTTGTTCCGAGCACGGCTGAAGCTTTCTTT	CSVVPSTAEAFF
.	.	TRBV20-1	TRBJ2-7	TGCAGTGCTAGAGCTCTCGGCAGGTTCGAGATCTACGAGCAGTACTTC	CSARALGRFEIYEQYF
.	.	TRBV4-2	TRBJ2-7	TGTGCCAGCAGCCGGCGGGTGTTAAACTACGAGCAGTACTTC	CASSRRVLNYEQYF
TRBD2	once	TRBV5-1	TRBJ2-1	TGCGCCAGCAGCCTCCCGCCGGGACTAGCGGGGTGGGATGAGCAGTTCTTC	CASSLPPGLAGWDEQFF
.	few	TRBV7-8	TRBJ2-5	TGTGCCAGCAGCCCGACTTTGACAGAGCAAGAGACCCAGTACTTC	CASSPTLTEQETQYF
.	few	TRBV29-1	TRBJ1-1	TGCAGCGTTGTAATCCCCGAGATTGAAGCTTTCTTT	CSVVIPEIEAFF
.	few	TRBV27	TRBJ2-5	TGTGCCAGCTCAGGGATTTTGACCCAGTACTTC	CASSGILTQYF
.	few	TRBV2	TRBJ2-5	TGTGCCAGCATGGGGCTAGCGAGGGAGACCCAGTACTTC	CASMGLARETQYF
.	.	TRBV6-5	TRBJ2-3	TGTGCCAGCAGTTACAGGAGGGATGCAGATACGCAGTATTTT	CASSYRRDADTQYF
TRBD1	.	TRBV2	TRBJ2-5	TGTGCCAGCAGGACAGGGCTCCAAGAGACCCAGTACTTC	CASRTGLQETQYF
.	.	TRBV6-5	TRBJ2-1	TGTGCCAGCAGTAGGGGGGAAGAAGGCAATGAGCAGTTCTTC	CASSRGEEGNEQFF
TRBD2	.	TRBV6-5	TRBJ2-1	TGTGCCAGCAGAAATAGCGGGGGGTACCCCTACAATGAGCAGTTCTTC	CASRNSGGYPYNEQFF
.	.	TRBV5-5	TRBJ2-7	TGTGCCAGCAGCTTGGAGGGGGGGCTACCCTACGAGCAGTACTTC	CASSLEGGLPYEQYF
.	.	TRBV21-1	TRBJ2-7	TGTGCCAGCAGCTTGGGGACTGGGACAGAGGACTACGAGCAGTACTTC	CASSLGTGTEDYEQYF
TRBD1	.	TRBV6-4	TRBJ1-2	TGTGCCAGCAGTCGCGGGACAGGGGAAGGCTACACCTTC	CASSRGTGEGYTF
TRBD1	.	TRBV7-6	TRBJ1-4	TGTGCCAGCAGCTTAGGAGCTTTGGGGGGACAGATTAATGAAAAACTGTTTTTT	CASSLGALGGQINEKLFF